This T cell receptor (beta chain) was identified in a study of blood T cell repertoires in COVID-19. Study details: The United States, Italy and Spain provided the acute and convalescent COVID-19 samples. In each case, the material was cDNA or gDNA derived from T cells, B-cell-depleted T cells, or PBMCs.

On this clone: The same CDR3 can be traced to other DNA sequences in this sample.

V lost 6 bases to trimming and J lost 1 base, with 3 bases between them. Germline assignment: CDR1 MDHEN and CDR2 SYDVKM. CDR3 size: 11 residues. Original processing methods: Reference gene primers were amplified, and this amplification served to estimate nucleated cell counts. The repertoire was sequenced with immunoSEQ multiplex PCR; TCRdb's copy has only in-frame clones and lacks some. V, J and clone size derive from that table, while D and trimming were established from the DNA sequence. The table has hundreds of thousands of clones, 87% seen once; the top ten hold roughly 3.1%. The sequence was obtained from a young man with active or convalescent COVID-19. What was sequenced was peripheral blood. The chain combines TRBV28 with TRBJ1-1; the D is unclear. The CDR3 here is CASRRNTEAFF. In DNA form, the CDR3 reads TGTGCCAGCAGGCGGAACACTGAAGCTTTCTTT.